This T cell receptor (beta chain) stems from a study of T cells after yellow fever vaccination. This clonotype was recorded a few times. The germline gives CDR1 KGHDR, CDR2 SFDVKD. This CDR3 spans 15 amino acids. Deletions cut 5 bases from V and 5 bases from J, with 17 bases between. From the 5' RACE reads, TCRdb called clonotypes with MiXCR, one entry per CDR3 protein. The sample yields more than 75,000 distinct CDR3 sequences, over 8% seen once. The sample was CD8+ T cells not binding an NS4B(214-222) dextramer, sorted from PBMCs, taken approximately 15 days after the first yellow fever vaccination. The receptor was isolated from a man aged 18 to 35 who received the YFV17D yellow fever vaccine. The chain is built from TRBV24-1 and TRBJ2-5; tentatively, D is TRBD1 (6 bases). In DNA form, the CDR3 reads TGTGCCACCAGTGCGAACAGGGATGGGTGGGAGACCCAGTACTTC. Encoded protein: CATSANRDGWETQYF.